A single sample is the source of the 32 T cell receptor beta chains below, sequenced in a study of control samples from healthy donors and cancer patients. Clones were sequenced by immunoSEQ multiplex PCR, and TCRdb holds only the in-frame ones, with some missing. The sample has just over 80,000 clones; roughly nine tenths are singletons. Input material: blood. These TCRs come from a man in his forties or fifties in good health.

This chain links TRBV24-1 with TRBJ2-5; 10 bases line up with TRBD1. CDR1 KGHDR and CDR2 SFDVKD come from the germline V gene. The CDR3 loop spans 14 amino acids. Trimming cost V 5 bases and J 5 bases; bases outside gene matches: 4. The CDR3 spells CATSGTGGKETQYF. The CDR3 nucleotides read TGTGCCACCAGTGGGACAGGGGGTAAGGAGACCCAGTACTTC.

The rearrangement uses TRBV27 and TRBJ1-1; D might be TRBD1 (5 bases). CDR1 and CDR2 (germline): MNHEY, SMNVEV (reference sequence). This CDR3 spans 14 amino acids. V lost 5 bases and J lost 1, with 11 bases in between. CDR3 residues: CASSATRGNTEAFF. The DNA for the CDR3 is TGTGCCAGCAGTGCCACAAGGGGGAACACTGAAGCTTTCTTT.

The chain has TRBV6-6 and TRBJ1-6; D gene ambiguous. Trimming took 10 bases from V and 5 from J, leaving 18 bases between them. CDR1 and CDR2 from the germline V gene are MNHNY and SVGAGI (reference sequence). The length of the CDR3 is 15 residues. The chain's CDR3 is CATLSDLPNNSPLHF. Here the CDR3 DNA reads TGTGCCACCCTAAGTGACCTCCCTAATAATTCACCCCTCCACTTT.

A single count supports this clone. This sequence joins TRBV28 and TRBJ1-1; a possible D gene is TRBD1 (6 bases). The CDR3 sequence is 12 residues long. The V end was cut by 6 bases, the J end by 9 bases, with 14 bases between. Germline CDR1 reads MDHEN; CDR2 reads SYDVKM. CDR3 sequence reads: CASRSGQLQAFF. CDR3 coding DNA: TGTGCCAGCAGATCCGGACAGCTACAAGCTTTCTTT.

CDR3 nucleotide sequence: TGTGCCAGCAGTTCGGCGGAGGGAAAGAACTACAATGAGCAGTTCTTC. Translating it yields CASSSAEGKNYNEQFF. The rearrangement joins TRBV2 to TRBJ2-1, with D perhaps TRBD2 (6 bases). V dropped 5 bases and J dropped 3 bases, with 17 bases sitting between them. The CDR3 has 16 residues. Looked up from germline, CDR1 is SNHLY and CDR2 is FYNNEI.

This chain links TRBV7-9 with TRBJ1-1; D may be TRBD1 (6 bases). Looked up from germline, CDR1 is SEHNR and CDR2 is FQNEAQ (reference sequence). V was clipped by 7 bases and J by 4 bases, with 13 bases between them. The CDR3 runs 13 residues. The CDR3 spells CASTAQGGTEAFF. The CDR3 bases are TGTGCCAGCACCGCCCAAGGGGGCACTGAAGCTTTCTTT. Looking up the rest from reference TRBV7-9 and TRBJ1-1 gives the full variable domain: DTGVSQNPRHKITKRGQNVTFRCDPISEHNRLYWYRQTLGQGPEFLTYFQNEAQLEKSRLLSDRFSAERPKGSFSTLEIQRTEQGDSAMYLCASTAQGGTEAFFGQGTRLTVV.

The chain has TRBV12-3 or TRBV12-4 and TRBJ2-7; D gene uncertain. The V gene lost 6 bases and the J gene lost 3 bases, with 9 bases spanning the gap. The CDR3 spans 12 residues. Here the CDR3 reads CASSLQIYEQYF. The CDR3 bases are TGTGCCAGCAGCCTCCAGATCTACGAGCAGTACTTC.

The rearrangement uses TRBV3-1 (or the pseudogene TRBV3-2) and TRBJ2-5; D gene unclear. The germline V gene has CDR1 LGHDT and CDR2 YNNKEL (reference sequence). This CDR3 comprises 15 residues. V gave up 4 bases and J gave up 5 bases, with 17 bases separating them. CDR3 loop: CASSRSSIPAETQYF. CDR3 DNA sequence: TGTGCCAGCAGCCGTTCGTCTATCCCCGCGGAGACCCAGTACTTC.

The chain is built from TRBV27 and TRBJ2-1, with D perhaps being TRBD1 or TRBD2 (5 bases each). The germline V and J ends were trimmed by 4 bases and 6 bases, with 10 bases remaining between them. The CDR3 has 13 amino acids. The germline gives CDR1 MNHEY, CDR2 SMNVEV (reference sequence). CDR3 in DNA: TGTGCCAGCAGTTCGGGGACGGGCAATGAGCAGTTCTTC. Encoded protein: CASSSGTGNEQFF.

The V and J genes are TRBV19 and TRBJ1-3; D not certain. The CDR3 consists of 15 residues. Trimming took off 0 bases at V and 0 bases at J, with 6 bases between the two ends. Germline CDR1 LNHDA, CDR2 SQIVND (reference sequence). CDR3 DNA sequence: TGTGCCAGTAGTATAGACGGATACTCTGGAAACACCATATATTTT. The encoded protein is CASSIDGYSGNTIYF.

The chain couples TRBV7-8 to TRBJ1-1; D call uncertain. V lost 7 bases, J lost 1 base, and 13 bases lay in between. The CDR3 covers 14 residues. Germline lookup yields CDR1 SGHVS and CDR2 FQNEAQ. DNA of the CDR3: TGTGCCAGCACCCCGGTCGGGCGGAACACTGAAGCTTTCTTT. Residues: CASTPVGRNTEAFF.

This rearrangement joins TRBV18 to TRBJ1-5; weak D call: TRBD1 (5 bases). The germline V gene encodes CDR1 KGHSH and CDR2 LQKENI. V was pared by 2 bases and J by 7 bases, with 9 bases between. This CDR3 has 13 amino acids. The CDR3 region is CASSPGRAQPQHF. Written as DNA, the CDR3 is TGTGCCAGCTCACCAGGCAGGGCCCAGCCCCAGCATTTT.

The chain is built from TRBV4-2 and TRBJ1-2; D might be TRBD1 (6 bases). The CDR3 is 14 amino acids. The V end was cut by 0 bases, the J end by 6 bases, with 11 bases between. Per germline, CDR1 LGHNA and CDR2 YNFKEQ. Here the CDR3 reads CASSQDGGGNGYTF. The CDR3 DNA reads TGTGCCAGCAGCCAAGATGGAGGGGGGAATGGCTACACCTTC.

CDR3 in amino acids: CASSQDRGRNEQFF. DNA of the CDR3: TGTGCCAGCAGCCAAGATCGGGGTAGAAATGAGCAGTTCTTC. V gene TRBV14 combines with J gene TRBJ2-1; TRBD2 is a possible D gene (5 bases). Germline CDR1 reads SGHDN; CDR2 reads FVKESK. The CDR3 is made up of 14 amino acids. Trimming removed 0 bases from V and 7 bases from J, with 10 bases in between. The whole variable domain, remainder taken from reference TRBV14 and TRBJ2-1, is EAGVTQFPSHSVIEKGQTVTLRCDPISGHDNLYWYRRVMGKEIKFLLHFVKESKQDESGMPNNRFLAERTGGTYSTLKVQPAELEDSGVYFCASSQDRGRNEQFFGPGTRLTVL.

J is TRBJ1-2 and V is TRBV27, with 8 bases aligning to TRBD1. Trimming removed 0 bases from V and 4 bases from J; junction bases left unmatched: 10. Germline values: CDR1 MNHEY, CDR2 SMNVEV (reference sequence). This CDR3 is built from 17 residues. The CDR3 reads CASSLSPRTGTRYGYTF. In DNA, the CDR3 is TGTGCCAGCAGTTTATCCCCCCGGACAGGGACCCGCTATGGCTACACCTTC.

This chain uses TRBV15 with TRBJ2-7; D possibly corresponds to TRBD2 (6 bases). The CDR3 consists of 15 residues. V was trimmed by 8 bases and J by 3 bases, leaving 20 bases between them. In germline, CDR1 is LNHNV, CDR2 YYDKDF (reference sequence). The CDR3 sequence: CATLEGLALFYEQYF. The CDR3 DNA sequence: TGTGCCACCTTGGAGGGGTTGGCCCTTTTCTACGAGCAGTACTTC.

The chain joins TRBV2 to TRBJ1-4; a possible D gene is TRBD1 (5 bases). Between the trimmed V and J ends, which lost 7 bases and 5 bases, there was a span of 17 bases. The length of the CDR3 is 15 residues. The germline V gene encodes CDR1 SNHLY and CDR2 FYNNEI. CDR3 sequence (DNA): TGTGCCAGCAAAGGGATTCGGGGGGGGAATGAAAAACTGTTTTTT. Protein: CASKGIRGGNEKLFF.

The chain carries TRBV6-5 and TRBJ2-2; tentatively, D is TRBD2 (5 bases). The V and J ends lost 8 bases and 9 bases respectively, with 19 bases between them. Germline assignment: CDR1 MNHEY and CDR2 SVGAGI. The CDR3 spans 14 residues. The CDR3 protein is CASLGKMNQRELFF. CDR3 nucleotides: TGTGCCAGCCTCGGGAAAATGAATCAGAGGGAGCTGTTTTTT.

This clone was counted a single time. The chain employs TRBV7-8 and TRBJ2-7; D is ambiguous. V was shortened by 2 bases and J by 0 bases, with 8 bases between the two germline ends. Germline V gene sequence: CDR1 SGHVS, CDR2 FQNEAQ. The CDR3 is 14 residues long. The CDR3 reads CASSLSPSSYEQYF. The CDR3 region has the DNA TGTGCCAGCAGCTTAAGTCCGAGCTCCTACGAGCAGTACTTC. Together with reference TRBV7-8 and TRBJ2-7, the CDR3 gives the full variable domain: GAGVSQSPRYKVAKRGQDVALRCDPISGHVSLFWYQQALGQGPEFLTYFQNEAQLDKSGLPSDRFFAERPEGSVSTLKIQRTQQEDSAVYLCASSLSPSSYEQYFGPGTRLTVT.

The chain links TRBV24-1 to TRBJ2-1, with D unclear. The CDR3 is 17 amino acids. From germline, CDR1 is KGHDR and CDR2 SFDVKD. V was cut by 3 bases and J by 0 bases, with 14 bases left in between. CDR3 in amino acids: CATSDPLIGRSYNEQFF. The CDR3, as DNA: TGTGCCACCAGTGATCCCCTGATAGGCCGCTCCTACAATGAGCAGTTCTTC.

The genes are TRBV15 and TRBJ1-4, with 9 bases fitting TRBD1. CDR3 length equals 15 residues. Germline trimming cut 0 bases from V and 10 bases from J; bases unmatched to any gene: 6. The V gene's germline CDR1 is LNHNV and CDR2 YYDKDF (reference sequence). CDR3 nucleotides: TGTGCCACCAGCAGAGAGGGACAGGGTAGCGGAAAACTGTTTTTT. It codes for CATSREGQGSGKLFF.

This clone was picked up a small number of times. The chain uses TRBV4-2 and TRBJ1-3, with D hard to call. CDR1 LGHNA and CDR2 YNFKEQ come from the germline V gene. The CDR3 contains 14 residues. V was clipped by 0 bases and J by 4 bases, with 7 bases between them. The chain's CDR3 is CASSQDPRGNTIYF. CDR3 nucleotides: TGTGCCAGCAGCCAAGATCCGAGGGGAAACACCATATATTTT.

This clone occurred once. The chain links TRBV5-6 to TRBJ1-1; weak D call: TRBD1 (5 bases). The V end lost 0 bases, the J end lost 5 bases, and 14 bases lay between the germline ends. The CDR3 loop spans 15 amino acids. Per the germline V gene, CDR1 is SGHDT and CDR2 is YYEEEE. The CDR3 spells CASSLGLRRETEAFF. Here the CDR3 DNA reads TGTGCCAGCAGCTTGGGTTTGCGCAGGGAGACTGAAGCTTTCTTT.

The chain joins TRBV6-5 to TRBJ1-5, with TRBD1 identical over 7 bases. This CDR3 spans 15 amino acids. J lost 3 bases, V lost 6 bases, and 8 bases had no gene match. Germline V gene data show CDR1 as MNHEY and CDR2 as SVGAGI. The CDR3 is CASSLGQPNNQPQHF. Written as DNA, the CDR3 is TGTGCCAGCAGCCTGGGACAGCCAAACAATCAGCCCCAGCATTTT.

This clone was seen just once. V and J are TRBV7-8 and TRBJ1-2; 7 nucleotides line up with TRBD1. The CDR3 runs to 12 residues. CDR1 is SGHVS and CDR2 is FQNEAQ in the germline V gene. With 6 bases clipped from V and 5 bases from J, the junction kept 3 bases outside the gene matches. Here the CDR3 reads CASRGQTYGYTF. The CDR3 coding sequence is TGTGCCAGCAGGGGACAGACTTATGGCTACACCTTC.

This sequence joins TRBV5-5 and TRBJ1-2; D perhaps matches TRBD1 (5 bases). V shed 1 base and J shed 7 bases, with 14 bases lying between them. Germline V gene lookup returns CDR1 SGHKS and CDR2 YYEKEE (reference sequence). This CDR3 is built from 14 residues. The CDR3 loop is CASSLRQGFGGYTF. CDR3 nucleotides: TGTGCCAGCAGCTTGAGGCAGGGATTTGGTGGCTACACCTTC.

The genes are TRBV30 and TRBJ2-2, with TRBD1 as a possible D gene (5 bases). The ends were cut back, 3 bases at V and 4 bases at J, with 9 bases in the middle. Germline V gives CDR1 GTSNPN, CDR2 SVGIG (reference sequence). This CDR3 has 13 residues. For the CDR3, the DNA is TGTGCCTGGAGGGGGCATGGCACCGGGGAGCTGTTTTTT. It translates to CAWRGHGTGELFF.

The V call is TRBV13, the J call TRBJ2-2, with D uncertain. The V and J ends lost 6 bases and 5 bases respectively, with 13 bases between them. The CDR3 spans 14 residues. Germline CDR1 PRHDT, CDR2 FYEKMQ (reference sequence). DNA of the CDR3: TGTGCCAGCAGTCAAATTAAGGTGACCGGGGAGCTGTTTTTT. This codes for CASSQIKVTGELFF.

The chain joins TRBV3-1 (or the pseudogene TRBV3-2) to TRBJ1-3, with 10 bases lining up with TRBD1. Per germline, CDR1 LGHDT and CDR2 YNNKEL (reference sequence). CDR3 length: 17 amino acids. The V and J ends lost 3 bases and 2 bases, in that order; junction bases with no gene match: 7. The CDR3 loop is CASSQSSGTGAGNTIYF. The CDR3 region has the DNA TGTGCCAGCAGCCAGTCTTCCGGGACAGGGGCTGGAAACACCATATATTTT.

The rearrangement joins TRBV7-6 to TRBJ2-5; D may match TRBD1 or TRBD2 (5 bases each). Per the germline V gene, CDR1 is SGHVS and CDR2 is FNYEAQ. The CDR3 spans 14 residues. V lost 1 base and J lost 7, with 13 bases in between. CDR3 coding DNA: TGTGCCAGCAGCTTAGGTTCACAGGCGGGGACCCAGTACTTC. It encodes CASSLGSQAGTQYF.

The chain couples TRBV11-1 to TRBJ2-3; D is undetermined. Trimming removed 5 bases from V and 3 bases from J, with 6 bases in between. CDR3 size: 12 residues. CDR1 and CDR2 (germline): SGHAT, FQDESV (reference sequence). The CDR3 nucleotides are TGTGCCAGCAGCCACGGGACAGATACGCAGTATTTT. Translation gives CASSHGTDTQYF.

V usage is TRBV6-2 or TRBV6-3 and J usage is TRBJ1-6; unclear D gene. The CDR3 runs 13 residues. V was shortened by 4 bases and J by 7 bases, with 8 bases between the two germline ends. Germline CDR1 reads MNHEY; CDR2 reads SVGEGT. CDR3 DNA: TGTGCCAGCAGTTTTGTGGGGAATTCACCCCTCCACTTT. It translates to CASSFVGNSPLHF.